This TCR beta chain came from a study of shared clonotypes between healthy human individuals (dated by TCRdb to the early 2020s). Describing the broader study: A couple of women and a few men aged 18 to 49 years were included in the cohort. For each donor, CD4 naive and CD4 memory were each given three plates, CD8 naive was given two plates, and CD8 memory was given one plate. The study deeply sequenced blood TCR repertoires of five healthy adults to estimate repertoire size and the extent of clonotype sharing between individuals. To increase sequencing depth and limit assay-specific biases, TCR repertoire library preparation and sequencing were carried out by different laboratories using diverse techniques. Per donor, leukapheresis produced somewhere between about 0.94 and 9.5 billion PBMCs.

The full study reports these points: Clonotypes shared by all four sorted-subset donors showed higher generation probabilities than non-shared clonotypes. Larger estimated clonotype richness was generally found for naive subsets than for memory subsets. Sampling was limited to blood, and TCR repertoires in tissue likely differ from TCR repertoires in blood. Pairwise subsampling indicated that sequencing depth was expected to affect the degree of clonotype sharing among donors. When a handful of donors were compared, the shared fraction of clonotypes was 5% to 6.5% for naive CD4, approximately 3.5% for naive CD8, more than 2% for memory CD4, and 0.4% for memory CD8. The small number of donors limited the genetic and exposure-history diversity represented. Rarefaction of sorted-subset datasets indicated incomplete sequencing despite the large sequencing depth.

Donors were healthy HIV-negative adults with no recently reported acute infections or vaccinations. All donors were Caucasian adults living in Nashville, Tennessee, USA. CD4+ T cells were enriched through magnetic negative selection, after which naive cells were positively selected on CD45RA and the remaining negative fraction served as the memory subset. After blood collection by leukapheresis, PBMCs were isolated using Ficoll-Histopaque density gradient centrifugation and then cryopreserved in the vapor phase of liquid nitrogen. Analytical flow cytometry was used to check the purity and quantity of every magnetically sorted T cell population. Genomic DNA was isolated from every sorted fraction and measured by UV absorbance on a Nanodrop 2000c. V was cut back by 1 base and J by 6 bases, leaving a gap of 10 bases between them. From a lookup of the germline V gene (reference sequence), CDR1 and CDR2 are SEHNR and FQNEAQ. There are 14 amino acids in the CDR3, from cysteine to phenylalanine inclusive. Only the CDR3 DNA is retained, 42 bases long and in frame from the first base.

TCR CDR3 regions were amplified from genomic DNA by multiplex PCR using the deep immunoSEQ assay. Extracted genomic DNA from each cell subset was distributed evenly across all wells of several immunoSEQ 96-well plates, and each plate was treated as a replicate. For sorted subsets, each replicate PCR was loaded with 200 ng genomic DNA, equivalent to approximately 33,000 T cell genomes. Purified libraries were quantified with a Qubit 3.0 fluorometer, sized on a Bioanalyzer 2100, and re-quantified with the KAPA Library Quantification kit. Each immunoSEQ 96-well plate was sequenced on its own single-read 150-cycle Illumina NextSeq 550 flow cell. Under the source paper's analysis protocol: Because only junctional sequences without quality scores were contained in the immunoSEQ output, filtering matching that applied to full-length reads could not be performed. Sequences were annotated with PyIR, a Python wrapper for IgBLAST v1.9, and V/J genes and CDR3 were assigned using IMGT germline references. Reads were removed for weak V/J assignments (E-value above 1e-6), missing CDR3, stop codons, out-of-frame junctions, or ambiguous translated residues. V3J clonotypes were defined as sequences sharing an identical inferred V gene, J gene, and CDR3 amino acid sequence. The percentage overlap between two repertoires was calculated by dividing the number of shared unique clonotypes by the size of the smaller repertoire. Richness of each repertoire was evaluated using RTK rarefaction, the Chao1 estimator, and Recon v2.1 estimates of unobserved clonotypes. OLGA was used to compute generation probabilities for all TCRbeta clonotypes that the gDNA method yielded from a few donors. Imported from immuneACCESS, the table was reduced by TCRdb to in-frame sequences with V and J called. These copies leave out some clones; in studies compared against another copy, an unresolved V gene accounts for under half, and the cause of the remainder is not known. Clonal size and the V and J genes are those of that table, whereas D and trimming came from the DNA. The sample table lists about 980,000 clones, 76% of them with a count of one. The ten largest clones capture approximately 1.5% of the sample.

Notes on this clone: It lacks a known antigen. Base qualities are missing; no much larger clone stands one base away.

Here the chain combines TRBV7-9 and TRBJ1-5; a tentative D match to TRBD1 spans 6 bases. Sequenced: memory CD4+ T cells sorted from blood. The intended sense of this specimen's cell subset or site label: CD45RA-negative fraction. The sequence derives from a man aged 18 to 29 in good health. The CDR3 protein: CASSLGSGAQPQHF. In nucleotides, the sequence is TGTGCCAGCAGCTTAGGGTCAGGGGCTCAGCCCCAGCATTTT.